This is a list of T cell receptor beta chains from one sample in a study of T cell responses to AZD1222 COVID-19 vaccine. Assay used: immunoSEQ multiplex PCR; TCRdb lists only in-frame clones, some missing. The sample has about 110,000 clones; approximately 94% are singletons. The specimen was peripheral blood, collected 28 days after the second AZD1222 dose. The receptors come from an adult who received the AZD1222 COVID-19 vaccine. Each CDR3 is given without its conserved first and last residue.

V gene	CDR3 length	J gene	CDR3 protein
TRBV6-5	14	TRBJ2-7	ASSYGPPGVQYEQY
TRBV19	12	TRBJ1-2	ASSIQAANYGYT
TRBV19	12	TRBJ1-1	ASSNRGLHTEAF
TRBV5-1	15	TRBJ1-6	ASSVSPETGGNSPLH
TRBV10-2	10	TRBJ1-1	ASSDGDTEAF
TRBV5-4	12	TRBJ1-6	ASSLDRGSSPLH
TRBV6-5	13	TRBJ1-2	ASRILLQGVYGYT
TRBV5-1	12	TRBJ2-3	ASSLLAGTDTQY
TRBV6-5	11	TRBJ1-2	ASSIEGAAGYT
TRBV10-1	13	TRBJ1-2	ASSESSSAGHGYT
TRBV5-1	11	TRBJ1-5	ASSSGANQPQH
TRBV30	9	TRBJ1-1	ARQGGVEAF
TRBV4-2	12	TRBJ1-2	ASSQLYGARGYT
TRBV19	12	TRBJ1-2	ASSIRVGNYGYT
TRBV7-9	13	TRBJ1-1	ASSEPGHANTEAF
TRBV6-5	14	TRBJ1-2	ASSYSPRPNNYGYT